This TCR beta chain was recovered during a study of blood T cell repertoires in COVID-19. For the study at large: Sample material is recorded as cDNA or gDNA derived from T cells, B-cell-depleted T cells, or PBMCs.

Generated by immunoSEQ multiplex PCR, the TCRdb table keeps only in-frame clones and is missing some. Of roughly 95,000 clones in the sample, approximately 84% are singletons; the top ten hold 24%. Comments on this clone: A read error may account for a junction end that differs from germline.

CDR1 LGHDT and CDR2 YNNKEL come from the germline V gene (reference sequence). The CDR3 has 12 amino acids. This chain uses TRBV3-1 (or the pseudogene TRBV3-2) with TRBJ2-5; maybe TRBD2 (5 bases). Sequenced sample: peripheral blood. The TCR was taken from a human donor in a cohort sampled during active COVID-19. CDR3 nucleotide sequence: TGTGCCAGCAGCCAAGATCGGCGGACTCCGGACTTC. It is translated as CASSQDRRTPDF.